This entry lists 4 T cell receptor beta chains sequenced from one sample in a study of long-term antiretroviral therapy in people with HIV. Version v3.0 of the immunoSEQ assay ran at survey level. Repertoires were generated with immunoSEQ multiplex PCR, while TCRdb's copy carries only in-frame clones and drops some. Among 24,000 or so clones listed, about 88% were seen once. The sample consisted of unsorted PBMCs, taken 1.9 years after starting antiretroviral therapy. The receptors here all came from a woman between 25 and 40 years old with HIV.

This chain links TRBV7-9 with TRBJ1-3; weak D call: TRBD1 (5 bases). The CDR3 spans 13 residues. V lost 7 bases, J lost 6 bases, and 13 bases lay in between. Germline V gene data show CDR1 as SEHNR and CDR2 as FQNEAQ (reference sequence). In nucleotides, the CDR3 is TGTGCCAGCAACTCCGGGGGATCAAACACCATATATTTT. This codes for CASNSGGSNTIYF.

V gene TRBV4-1 combines with J gene TRBJ1-5, with unresolved D. Germline V gives CDR1 MGHRA, CDR2 YSYEKL. This CDR3 region has 15 residues. V lost 0 bases and J 0 bases, leaving 6 bases between the germline ends. CDR3: CASSQEKGSNQPQHF. The CDR3 bases are TGCGCCAGCAGCCAAGAAAAAGGTAGCAATCAGCCCCAGCATTTT.

The V call is TRBV6-1, the J call TRBJ1-4; 10 bases are shared with TRBD1. V lost 10 bases to trimming and J lost 8 bases; unmatched junction nucleotides: 4. The length of the CDR3 is 12 residues. Germline CDR1 is MNHNS and CDR2 is SASEGT. In DNA form, the CDR3 reads TGTGCCACCGGGACAGGGGTGGAAAAACTGTTTTTT. As protein: CATGTGVEKLFF.

The rearrangement links TRBV11-3 to TRBJ1-1, with D possibly matching TRBD1 (5 bases). Germline V CDR1 and CDR2: SGHNT, YENEEA. Trimming pared 5 bases from V and 1 base from J, leaving 8 bases between. This CDR3 has 13 amino acids. This chain's CDR3 is CASSGTENTEAFF. CDR3 bases: TGTGCCAGCAGCGGGACTGAGAACACTGAAGCTTTCTTT.